The 3 T cell receptor beta chains below come from one sample, sequenced in a study of blood T cell repertoires in COVID-19 (dated by TCRdb to 2018 to 2020). To prepare the library, the immunoSEQ multiplex PCR assay was applied. The immuneACCESS repertoire file appears here via TCRdb, limited to in-frame rearrangements. These files lack a portion of the clones; in checked studies, under half of the deficit traces to unresolved V genes, and the cause of the others is not known. The sample table lists 200,000 to 250,000 clones, roughly 79% of them with a count of one. Around 7.5% of the sample rests with the top ten. The material sequenced was peripheral blood. Receptors originate from a woman older than 75 with COVID-19, enrolled during active disease.

CDR3: CASSRGQDEQFF. Written as DNA, the CDR3 is TGTGCCAGCAGCAGGGGTCAGGATGAGCAGTTCTTC. This chain connects TRBV5-5 to TRBJ2-1; D is perhaps TRBD1 (5 bases). The CDR3 consists of 12 residues. Trimming removed 4 bases from V and 8 bases from J, with 10 bases in between. The germline V gene encodes CDR1 SGHKS and CDR2 YYEKEE (reference sequence). Full variable domain (missing parts from reference TRBV5-5 and TRBJ2-1): DAGVTQSPTHLIKTRGQQVTLRCSPISGHKSVSWYQQVLGQGPQFIFQYYEKEERGRGNFPDRFSARQFPNYSSELNVNALLLGDSALYLCASSRGQDEQFFGPGTRLTVL.

This clone was detected once. The chain joins TRBV4-1 to TRBJ2-4, with D perhaps TRBD2 (5 bases). The V end lost 0 bases, the J end lost 16 bases, and 13 bases lay between the germline ends. The CDR3 sequence is 12 residues long. The germline V gene encodes CDR1 MGHRA and CDR2 YSYEKL. CDR3 residues: CASSQDVGDTYF. DNA of the CDR3: TGCGCCAGCAGCCAAGACGTGGGAGATACCTACTTC.

This clone has just one count. The J gene is TRBJ2-6, the V gene TRBV12-5; TRBD1 agrees at 7 bases. The germline V gene has CDR1 LGHNT and CDR2 FRNRAP. With 2 bases clipped from V and 2 bases from J, the junction kept 9 bases outside the gene matches. The CDR3 runs 18 residues. CDR3 coding DNA: TGTGCTAGTGGTTTGAGGGGACAGAAACAGCCTGGGGCCAACGTCCTGACTTTC. It codes for CASGLRGQKQPGANVLTF.